This note documents a single T cell receptor (beta chain) sequence. This CDR3 has 16 residues. The V gene's germline CDR1 is LNHDA and CDR2 SQIVND (reference sequence). The V gene lost 0 bases and the J gene lost 3 bases, with 15 bases spanning the gap. Amplified regions were TCR beta CDR3 sequences from RNA transcripts. RT-PCR in the first round (using the HTBI primer set) targeted the TCR CDR3. MiXCR, applied by TCRdb to the multiplex PCR reads, yields one record per CDR3 protein. The sample consists of 750,000 to 950,000 distinct CDR3 sequences, approximately 40% of them appearing once. These data belong to a study of T cells in Graves' hyperthyroidism and ophthalmopathy.

J is TRBJ2-7 and V is TRBV19; D is possibly TRBD1 or TRBD2 (5 bases each). The sequencing sample was made of blood. The TCR sequence derives from a man aged 18 to 30 with Graves' hyperthyroidism. The CDR3 here is CASSIDQGEGIYEQYF. The CDR3, as DNA: TGTGCCAGTAGTATAGATCAGGGCGAGGGGATCTACGAGCAGTACTTC.